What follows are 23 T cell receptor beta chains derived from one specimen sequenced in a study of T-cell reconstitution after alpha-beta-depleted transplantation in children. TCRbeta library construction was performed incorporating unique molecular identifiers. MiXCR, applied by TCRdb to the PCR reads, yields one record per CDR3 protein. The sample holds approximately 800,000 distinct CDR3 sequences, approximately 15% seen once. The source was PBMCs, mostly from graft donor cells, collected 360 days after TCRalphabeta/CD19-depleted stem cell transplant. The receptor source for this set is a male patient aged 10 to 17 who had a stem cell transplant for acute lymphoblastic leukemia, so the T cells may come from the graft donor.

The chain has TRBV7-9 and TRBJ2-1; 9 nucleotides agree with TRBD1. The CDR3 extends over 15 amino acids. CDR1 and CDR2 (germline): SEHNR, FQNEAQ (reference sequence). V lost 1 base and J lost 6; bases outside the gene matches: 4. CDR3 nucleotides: TGTGCCAGCAGCTTAGATGGGACAGGGACCAATGAGCAGTTCTTC. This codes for CASSLDGTGTNEQFF.

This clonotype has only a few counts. In nucleotides, the CDR3 is TGTGCCAGCACCTCGGGGGTTGGGGAGCAGTACTTC. This translates into CASTSGVGEQYF. J is TRBJ2-7 and V is TRBV12-3 or TRBV12-4; TRBD2 might be the D (6 bases). V was cut by 7 bases and J by 7 bases, with 14 bases left in between. The CDR3 extends over 12 amino acids.

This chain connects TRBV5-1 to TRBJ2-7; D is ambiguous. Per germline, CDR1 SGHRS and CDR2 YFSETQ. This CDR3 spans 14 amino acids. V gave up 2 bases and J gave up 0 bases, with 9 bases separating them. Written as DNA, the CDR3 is TGCGCCAGCAGCTTTGTATACGGCTCCTACGAGCAGTACTTC. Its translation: CASSFVYGSYEQYF. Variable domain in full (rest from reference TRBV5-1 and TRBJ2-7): KAGVTQTPRYLIKTRGQQVTLSCSPISGHRSVSWYQQTPGQGLQFLFEYFSETQRNKGNFPGRFSGRQFSNSRSEMNVSTLELGDSALYLCASSFVYGSYEQYFGPGTRLTVT.

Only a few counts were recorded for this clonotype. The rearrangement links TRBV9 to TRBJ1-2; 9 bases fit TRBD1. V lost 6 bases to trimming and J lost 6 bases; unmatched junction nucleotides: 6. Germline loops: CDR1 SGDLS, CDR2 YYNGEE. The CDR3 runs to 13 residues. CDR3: CASTPGTGNGYTF. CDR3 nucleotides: TGTGCCAGCACTCCCGGGACAGGGAATGGCTACACCTTC.

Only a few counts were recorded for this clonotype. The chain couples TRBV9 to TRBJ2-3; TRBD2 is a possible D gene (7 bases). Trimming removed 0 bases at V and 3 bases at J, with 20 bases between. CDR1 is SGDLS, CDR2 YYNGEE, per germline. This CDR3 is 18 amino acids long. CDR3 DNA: TGTGCCAGCAGCGTAGAGGGGGGGGTTAGCGGGCGGACAGATACGCAGTATTTT. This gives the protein CASSVEGGVSGRTDTQYF.

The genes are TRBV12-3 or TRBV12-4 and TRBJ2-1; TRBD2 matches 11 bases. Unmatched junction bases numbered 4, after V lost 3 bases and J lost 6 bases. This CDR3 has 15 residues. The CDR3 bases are TGTGCCAGCAGTTTTAGCGGGAGGGCCGGCAATGAGCAGTTCTTC. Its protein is CASSFSGRAGNEQFF.

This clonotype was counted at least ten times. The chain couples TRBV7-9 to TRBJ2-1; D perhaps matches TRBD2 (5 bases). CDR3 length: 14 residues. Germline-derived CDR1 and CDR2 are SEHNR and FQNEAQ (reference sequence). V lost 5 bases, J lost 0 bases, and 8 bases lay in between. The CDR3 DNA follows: TGTGCCAGCAGCCGGGGAAACTCCTACAATGAGCAGTTCTTC. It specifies CASSRGNSYNEQFF.

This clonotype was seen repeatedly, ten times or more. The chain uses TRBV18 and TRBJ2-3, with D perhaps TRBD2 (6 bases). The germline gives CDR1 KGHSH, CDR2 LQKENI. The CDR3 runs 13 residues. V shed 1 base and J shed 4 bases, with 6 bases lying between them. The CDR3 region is CASSPRGADTQYF. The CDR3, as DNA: TGTGCCAGCTCACCACGGGGGGCAGATACGCAGTATTTT.

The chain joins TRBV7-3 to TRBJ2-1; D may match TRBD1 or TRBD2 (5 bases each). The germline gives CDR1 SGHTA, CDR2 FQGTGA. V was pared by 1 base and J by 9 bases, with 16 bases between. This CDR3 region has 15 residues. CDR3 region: CASSLKADNRREQFF. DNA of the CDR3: TGTGCCAGCAGCTTAAAAGCGGACAACCGCCGTGAGCAGTTCTTC.

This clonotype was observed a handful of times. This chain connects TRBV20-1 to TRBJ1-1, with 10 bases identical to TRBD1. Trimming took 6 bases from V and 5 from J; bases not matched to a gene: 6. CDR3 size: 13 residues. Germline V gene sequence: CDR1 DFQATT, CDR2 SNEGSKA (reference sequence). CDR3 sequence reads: CSALGQGGTEAFF. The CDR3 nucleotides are TGCAGTGCGCTCGGACAGGGGGGGACTGAAGCTTTCTTT.

The CDR3 region is CAISESKGYYEQYF. The CDR3 coding sequence is TGTGCCATCAGTGAGTCTAAGGGGTACTACGAGCAGTACTTC. The chain links TRBV10-3 to TRBJ2-7; D is perhaps TRBD1 (5 bases). V lost 0 bases and J lost 3, with 9 bases in between. CDR3 length: 14 amino acids. CDR1 and CDR2 (germline): ENHRY, SYGVKD.

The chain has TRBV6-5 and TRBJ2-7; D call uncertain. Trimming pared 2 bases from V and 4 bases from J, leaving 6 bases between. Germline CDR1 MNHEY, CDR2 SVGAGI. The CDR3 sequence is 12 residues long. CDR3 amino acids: CASSYKGYEQYF. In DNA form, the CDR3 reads TGTGCCAGCAGTTACAAGGGTTACGAGCAGTACTTC.

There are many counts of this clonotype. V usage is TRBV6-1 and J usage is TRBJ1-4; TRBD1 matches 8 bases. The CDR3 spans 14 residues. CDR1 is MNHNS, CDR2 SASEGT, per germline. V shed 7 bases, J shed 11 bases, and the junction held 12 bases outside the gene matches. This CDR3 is CASTPDRAVGKLFF. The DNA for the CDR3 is TGTGCCAGCACTCCGGACAGGGCAGTTGGGAAACTGTTTTTT.

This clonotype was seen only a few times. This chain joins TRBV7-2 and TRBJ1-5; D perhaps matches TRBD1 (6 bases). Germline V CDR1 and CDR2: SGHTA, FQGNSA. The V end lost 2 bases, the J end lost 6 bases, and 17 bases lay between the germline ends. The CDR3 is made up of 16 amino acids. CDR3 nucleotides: TGTGCCAGCAGCTTACGGGTAGGGGGGGACGGTCAGCCCCAGCATTTT. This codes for CASSLRVGGDGQPQHF.

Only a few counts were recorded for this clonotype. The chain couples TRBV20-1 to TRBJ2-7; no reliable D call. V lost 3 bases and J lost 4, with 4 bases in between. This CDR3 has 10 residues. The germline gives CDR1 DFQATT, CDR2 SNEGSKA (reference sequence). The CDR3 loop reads CSASLYEQYF. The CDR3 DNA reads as TGCAGTGCTAGTCTTTACGAGCAGTACTTC.

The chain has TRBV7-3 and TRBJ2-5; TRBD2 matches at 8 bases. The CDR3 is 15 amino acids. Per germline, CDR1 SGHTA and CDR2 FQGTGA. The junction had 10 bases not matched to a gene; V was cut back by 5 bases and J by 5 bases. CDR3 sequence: CASSTGLGNGETQYF. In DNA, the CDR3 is TGTGCCAGCAGCACGGGACTAGGGAATGGGGAGACCCAGTACTTC.

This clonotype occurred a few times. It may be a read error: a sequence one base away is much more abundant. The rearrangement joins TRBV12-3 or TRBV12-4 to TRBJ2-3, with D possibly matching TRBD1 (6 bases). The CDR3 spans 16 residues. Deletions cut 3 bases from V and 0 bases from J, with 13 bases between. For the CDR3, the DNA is TGTGCCAGCAGTTTTAGGGCAGGGGTTAGCACAGATACGCAGTATTTT. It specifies CASSFRAGVSTDTQYF.

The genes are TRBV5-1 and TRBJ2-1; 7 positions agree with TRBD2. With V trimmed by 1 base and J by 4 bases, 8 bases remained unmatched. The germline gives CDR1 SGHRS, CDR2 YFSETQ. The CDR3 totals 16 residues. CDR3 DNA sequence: TGCGCCAGCAGCTTGCCCCTAGCGGCCGCGTACAATGAGCAGTTCTTC. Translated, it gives CASSLPLAAAYNEQFF.

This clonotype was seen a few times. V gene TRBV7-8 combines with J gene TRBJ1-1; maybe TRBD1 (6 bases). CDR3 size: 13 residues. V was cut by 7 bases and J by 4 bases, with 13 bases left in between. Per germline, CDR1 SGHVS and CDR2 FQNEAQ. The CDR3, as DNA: TGTGCCAGCATCCAGAGGGGGGTCACTGAAGCTTTCTTT. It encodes CASIQRGVTEAFF. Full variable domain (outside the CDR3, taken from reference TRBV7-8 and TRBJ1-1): GAGVSQSPRYKVAKRGQDVALRCDPISGHVSLFWYQQALGQGPEFLTYFQNEAQLDKSGLPSDRFFAERPEGSVSTLKIQRTQQEDSAVYLCASIQRGVTEAFFGQGTRLTVV.

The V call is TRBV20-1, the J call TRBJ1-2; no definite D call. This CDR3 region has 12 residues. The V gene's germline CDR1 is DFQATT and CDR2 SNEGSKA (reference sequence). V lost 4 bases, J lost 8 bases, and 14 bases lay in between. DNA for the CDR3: TGCAGTGCTAATTCGGGAGGGAGAGGCTACACCTTC. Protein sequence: CSANSGGRGYTF.

The CDR3 DNA reads TGTGCCATCAGTGAGCCGGCCGGGAATACCTCCTACGAGCAGTACTTC. As protein: CAISEPAGNTSYEQYF. The chain couples TRBV10-3 to TRBJ2-7; TRBD2 might be the D (5 bases). This CDR3 has 16 residues. Germline V gene data show CDR1 as ENHRY and CDR2 as SYGVKD. V lost 2 bases to trimming and J lost 0 bases, with 14 bases between them.

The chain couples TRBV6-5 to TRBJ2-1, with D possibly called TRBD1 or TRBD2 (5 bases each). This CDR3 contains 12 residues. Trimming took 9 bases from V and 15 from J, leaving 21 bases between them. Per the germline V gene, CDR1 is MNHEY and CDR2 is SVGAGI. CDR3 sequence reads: CASSRLGALMFF. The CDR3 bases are TGTGCCAGTTCCCGGCTCGGGGCTCTCATGTTCTTC.

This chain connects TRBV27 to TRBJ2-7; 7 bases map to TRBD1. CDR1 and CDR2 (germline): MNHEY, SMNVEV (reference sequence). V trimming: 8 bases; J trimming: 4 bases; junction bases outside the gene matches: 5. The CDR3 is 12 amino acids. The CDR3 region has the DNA TGTGCCAGCGGAACAGGGGAGTACGAGCAGTACTTC. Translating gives CASGTGEYEQYF.